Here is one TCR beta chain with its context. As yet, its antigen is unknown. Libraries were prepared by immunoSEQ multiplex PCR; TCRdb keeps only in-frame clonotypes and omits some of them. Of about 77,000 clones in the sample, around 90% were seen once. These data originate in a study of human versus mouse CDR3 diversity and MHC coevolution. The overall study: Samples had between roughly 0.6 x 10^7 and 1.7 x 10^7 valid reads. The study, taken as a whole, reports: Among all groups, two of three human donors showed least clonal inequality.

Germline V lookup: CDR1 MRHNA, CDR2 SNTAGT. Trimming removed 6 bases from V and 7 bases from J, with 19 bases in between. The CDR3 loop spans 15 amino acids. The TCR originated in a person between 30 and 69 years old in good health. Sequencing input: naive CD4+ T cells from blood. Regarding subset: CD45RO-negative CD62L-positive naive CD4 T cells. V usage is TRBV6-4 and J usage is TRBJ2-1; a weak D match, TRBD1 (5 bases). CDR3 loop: CASSIGVGLSNEQFF. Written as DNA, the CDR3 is TGTGCCAGCAGCATAGGGGTGGGTTTGAGTAATGAGCAGTTCTTC.